This T cell receptor (beta chain) was sequenced in a study of breast tumors, draining lymph nodes, adjacent tissues. This CDR3 region has 15 residues. The V and J ends lost 4 bases and 10 bases, in that order; junction bases with no gene match: 10. The germline V gene encodes CDR1 SGHTS and CDR2 YDEGEE. Each CDR3 protein gets one entry after TCRdb re-called the multiplex PCR reads with MiXCR. The repertoire holds around 290,000 distinct CDR3 sequences, over 25% seen once, with 0.85% to 1.2% in the top ten. Samples came from axillary lymph nodes draining the breast cancer. This clonotype has at least ten counts.

The chain has TRBV5-8 and TRBJ2-2; the match to TRBD1 covers 10 bases. The TCR was taken from a female donor with breast cancer. Some clones in this sample may be carry-over from other donors' samples. Sample: axillary lymph node tissue. The CDR3 loop is CASSRRTGGLEELFF. In DNA, the CDR3 is TGTGCCAGCAGCCGCCGGACAGGGGGTTTGGAGGAGCTGTTTTTT.